This T cell receptor (beta chain) was recorded in a study of CXCR3-negative and CXCR3-positive naive CD8 T cells. This CDR3 has 12 residues. The V gene's germline CDR1 is MNHEY and CDR2 SVGAGI. TRB cDNA libraries were made by UMI-labeled 5' RACE. TCRdb reprocessed the 5' RACE reads, with one entry per CDR3 protein and no DNA. This repertoire includes 7,900 or so distinct CDR3 sequences. The clonotype originates from a human donor in good health. Some clones in this sample may be carry-over from other donors' samples. The chain carries TRBV6-5 and TRBJ2-3. The sample taken for sequencing was naive CXCR3- CD8+ T cells from blood. As to subset: CD45RO-CCR7+CD27+CD95- naive CD8+ T cells lacking CXCR3 (TNR3-). CDR3 in amino acids: CASRSLTDTQYF.